The next 18 T cell receptor beta chains were all read from a single sample in a study of T-cell reconstitution after alpha-beta-depleted transplantation in children. It was with unique molecular identifiers that the TCRbeta library was prepared. TCRdb used MiXCR to reprocess the PCR reads, holding one entry per CDR3 protein. The sample has roughly 180,000 distinct CDR3 sequences, 13% to 15% seen once. Sequencing used PBMCs from the stem cell graft donor, obtained from the stem cell graft. These receptors were collected from a human donor who donated a stem cell graft to a child with acute lymphoblastic leukemia.

CDR3 nucleotides: TGTGCTAGTGGTTCGAGGGAAGGAACTGAAGCTTTCTTT. Translated, it gives CASGSREGTEAFF. V and J are TRBV12-5 and TRBJ1-1; D is uncertain. V shed 4 bases and J shed 5 bases, with 11 bases lying between them. Germline CDR1 and CDR2: LGHNT and FRNRAP. This CDR3 spans 13 amino acids.

This clonotype was seen only a few times. This chain joins TRBV29-1 and TRBJ2-3; possibly TRBD2 for D (5 bases). Germline V gene data show CDR1 as SQVTM and CDR2 as ANQGSEA. Trimming pared 7 bases from V and 2 bases from J, leaving 16 bases between. This CDR3 is built from 14 residues. This CDR3 reads CSARVPRPTDTQYF. The CDR3 DNA reads TGCAGCGCGCGGGTACCTCGTCCCACAGATACGCAGTATTTT.

The chain carries TRBV20-1 and TRBJ2-4; tentatively, D is TRBD1 or TRBD2 (5 bases each). The CDR3 covers 15 residues. V lost 1 base and J lost 10, with 20 bases in between. The germline V gene has CDR1 DFQATT and CDR2 SNEGSKA (reference sequence). CDR3 DNA sequence: TGCAGTGCTAGAGTGGTCGTGGGAGAGGGGAAGATTCAGTACTTC. It yields the protein CSARVVVGEGKIQYF.

Remarks on this clonotype: With a much larger clone just one base away, this may be a read error. The chain recombines TRBV29-1 with TRBJ2-7; TRBD1 aligns across 9 bases. In germline, CDR1 is SQVTM, CDR2 ANQGSEA. The V and J ends lost 6 bases and 5 bases, in that order; junction bases with no gene match: 14. CDR3 size: 15 residues. CDR3 region: CSVDIAGTGRDEQYF. The CDR3 DNA sequence: TGCAGCGTCGATATCGCCGGGACAGGGCGCGACGAGCAGTACTTC.

At least ten counts were recorded for this clonotype. The V and J genes are TRBV12-3 or TRBV12-4 and TRBJ2-1; D could derive from TRBD1 or TRBD2 (5 bases each). There are 16 residues in the CDR3. V gave up 5 bases and J gave up 3 bases, with 17 bases separating them. The CDR3 protein is CASSVFRGADYNEQFF. As DNA, the CDR3 is TGTGCCAGCAGTGTATTCCGAGGGGCAGACTACAATGAGCAGTTCTTC.

This clonotype was detected many times. The rearrangement joins TRBV3-1 to TRBJ2-5, with no clear D. CDR1 is LGHDT, CDR2 YNNKEL, per germline (reference sequence). The CDR3 is 13 residues long. V lost 8 bases, J lost 5 bases, and 15 bases lay in between. The CDR3 DNA reads as TGTGCCAGCTCCCATAGGGCGAGGGAGACCCAGTACTTC. Translating it yields CASSHRARETQYF.

This clonotype was seen many times. The chain carries TRBV5-1 and TRBJ2-3; D is possibly TRBD2 (5 bases). The length of the CDR3 is 19 residues. Per the germline V gene, CDR1 is SGHRS and CDR2 is YFSETQ. V dropped 1 base and J dropped 1 base, with 22 bases sitting between them. This chain's CDR3 is CASSLRDPILERRTDTQYF. As DNA, the CDR3 is TGCGCCAGCAGCTTGCGGGATCCGATTTTGGAACGCCGCACAGATACGCAGTATTTT.

This clonotype was detected many times. The genes are TRBV10-3 and TRBJ1-5, with a tentative D call TRBD1 (6 bases). The CDR3 is 17 residues long. Germline V gene lookup returns CDR1 ENHRY and CDR2 SYGVKD. Deletions cut 3 bases from V and 3 bases from J, with 18 bases between. This CDR3 reads CAISDVDSDLSNQPQHF. The CDR3 DNA sequence: TGTGCCATCAGTGACGTGGACAGCGACCTTTCCAATCAGCCCCAGCATTTT.

This clonotype was counted ten times or more. The V and J genes are TRBV10-3 and TRBJ2-3; possible D gene TRBD2, 5 bases. With 3 bases removed from V and 2 bases from J, the gap between germline ends came to 9 bases. The length of the CDR3 is 14 residues. Germline V gene sequence: CDR1 ENHRY, CDR2 SYGVKD. CDR3 DNA sequence: TGTGCCATCAGTGAAACCGACTACACAGATACGCAGTATTTT. It encodes CAISETDYTDTQYF.

This clonotype was seen ten or more times. This chain uses TRBV28 with TRBJ2-7; no firm D call. V gave up 2 bases and J gave up 2 bases, with 13 bases separating them. From germline, CDR1 is MDHEN and CDR2 SYDVKM. The CDR3 runs to 15 residues. In DNA, the CDR3 is TGTGCCAGCAGTTTAAGTCAAGAGATTCCCTACGAGCAGTACTTC. Its protein product is CASSLSQEIPYEQYF.

This clonotype has a count of ten or more. This chain links TRBV10-3 with TRBJ2-7; D is uncertain. The CDR3 has 15 amino acids. Germline CDR1 and CDR2: ENHRY and SYGVKD. V shed 4 bases and J shed 5 bases, with 18 bases lying between them. The DNA for the CDR3 is TGTGCCATCAGTGCCTTACCGGGCCGACCTAACGAGCAGTACTTC. Amino acids: CAISALPGRPNEQYF.

This clonotype has at least ten counts. The chain employs TRBV5-1 and TRBJ2-7, with TRBD1 matching over 9 bases. V lost 0 bases and J lost 5; bases outside the gene matches: 18. The CDR3 is 19 residues long. Germline CDR1 reads SGHRS; CDR2 reads YFSETQ. The DNA for the CDR3 is TGCGCCAGCAGCTTGGCCCCGCGGAGTGGTCACAGGGGGCAAGACGAGCAGTACTTC. It codes for CASSLAPRSGHRGQDEQYF.

The chain combines TRBV6-1 with TRBJ2-1, with D perhaps matching TRBD1 or TRBD2 (6 bases each). The V gene lost 6 bases and the J gene lost 2 bases, with 20 bases spanning the gap. The germline gives CDR1 MNHNS, CDR2 SASEGT. The CDR3 loop spans 17 amino acids. The CDR3 bases are TGTGCCAGCAGCACCTCGGGGGCGGGATTACCCTACAATGAGCAGTTCTTC. This translates into CASSTSGAGLPYNEQFF.

At least ten counts were recorded for this clonotype. The J gene is TRBJ2-3, the V gene TRBV20-1; D unclear. V lost 0 bases to trimming and J lost 2 bases, with 6 bases between them. The germline V gene has CDR1 DFQATT and CDR2 SNEGSKA (reference sequence). The CDR3 has 13 residues. The CDR3: CSARDRFTDTQYF. CDR3 nucleotides: TGCAGTGCTAGAGATCGATTCACAGATACGCAGTATTTT.

This clonotype was counted a few times. This CDR3 is CASSEGWQETQYF. In nucleotides, the CDR3 is TGTGCCAGCAGTGAAGGATGGCAAGAGACCCAGTACTTC. The chain is built from TRBV2 and TRBJ2-5; D is undetermined. Trimming took 1 base from V and 2 from J, leaving 5 bases between them. CDR1 and CDR2 from the germline V gene are SNHLY and FYNNEI. This CDR3 spans 13 amino acids.

This clonotype was seen at least ten times. This chain connects TRBV12-3 or TRBV12-4 to TRBJ2-7; no clear D gene. The CDR3 is 12 residues long. Trimming removed 6 bases from V and 2 bases from J, with 8 bases in between. As DNA, the CDR3 is TGTGCCAGCAGCCCGAAGCCCTACGAGCAGTACTTC. As protein: CASSPKPYEQYF.

Of note for this clonotype: Given a much more abundant clone one base away, this may be a read error. The chain carries TRBV5-1 and TRBJ1-1, with D maybe TRBD1 (6 bases). CDR3 length equals 16 residues. Per the germline V gene, CDR1 is SGHRS and CDR2 is YFSETQ. V shed 0 bases and J shed 4 bases, with 16 bases lying between them. The CDR3 nucleotides are TGCGCCAGCAGCTTGGAACAGGGTGTGGCATTCACTGAAGCTTTCTTT. The encoded protein is CASSLEQGVAFTEAFF.

This clonotype was found many times. The chain uses TRBV12-3 or TRBV12-4 and TRBJ2-1; D gene uncertain. The V end was cut by 4 bases, the J end by 8 bases, with 21 bases between. This CDR3 is built from 16 residues. The CDR3 sequence: CASSSHTQTRRDEQFF. The CDR3 region has the DNA TGTGCCAGCAGTTCCCATACTCAGACACGGCGAGATGAGCAGTTCTTC.